This TCR beta chain was documented in a study of T-cell memory formation after mild COVID-19. Study in general: Each donor largely had its own TCR clusters. Overall study findings and caveats: Clones shrinking between day 15 and 85 showed a balanced CD4/CD8 split, and those that grew later tilted toward CD4+. The study detected some responding clones in pre-infection memory, suggesting cross-reactive memory joined.

With regard to this clonotype: Its target is unknown.

V was trimmed by 4 bases and J by 5 bases, leaving 26 bases between them. Germline CDR1 and CDR2: SGHTA and FQGTGA. The CDR3 contains 18 residues. Using constant-segment primers, 5'RACE produced TCR alpha and TCR beta cDNA libraries carrying sample barcodes and UMIs. Via MiXCR, TCRdb re-called the 5' RACE reads, giving one row per CDR3 protein. The sample holds roughly 310,000 distinct CDR3 sequences, about a sixth seen once. This TCR was recovered from a man between 18 and 35 years old who had mild COVID-19 (a few samples of this study predate the infection). Cell type and time point are not known. The chain carries TRBV7-3 and TRBJ2-5; TRBD1 is a possible D gene (6 bases). Specimen: PBMCs or a T cell subset sorted from them (not recorded which). CDR3 loop: CASSSKPRPGTPRETQYF. In DNA form, the CDR3 reads TGTGCCAGCAGCTCCAAACCCAGGCCCGGGACACCCCGTGAGACCCAGTACTTC.